One sample yielded the 32 T cell receptor beta chains listed below, sequenced in a study of shared clonotypes between healthy human individuals. The protocol was immunoSEQ multiplex PCR, while the TCRdb copy is restricted to in-frame clones and leaves out a portion. Among about 340,000 clones listed, around 79% were seen once. The material sequenced was memory CD4+ T cells sorted from blood. Subset here: CD45RA-negative fraction. These receptors all come from a man younger than 40 in good health.

Regarding this clone: The sample has other DNA sequences that encode this CDR3 too. The rearrangement links TRBV12-5 to TRBJ2-1; D is unresolved. CDR1 and CDR2 (germline): LGHNT, FRNRAP. The length of the CDR3 is 12 residues. With 1 base removed from V and 10 bases from J, the gap between germline ends came to 8 bases. The CDR3: CASGLDLGEQFF. CDR3 coding DNA: TGTGCTAGTGGTTTGGATTTAGGAGAGCAGTTCTTC.

V gene TRBV12-2 combines with J gene TRBJ2-1; TRBD1 is the table's D call, not checked against the DNA. TRBV12-2 is given as a pseudogene. The CDR3 is made up of 16 amino acids. The CDR3 region has the DNA TGTGCAAGTCGCTTATCCCGGGACAACTCCTACAATGAGCAGTTCTTC. Its protein is CASRLSRDNSYNEQFF.

This clone was counted once. The chain combines TRBV7-8 with TRBJ2-7, with D maybe TRBD1 (5 bases). The germline gives CDR1 SGHVS, CDR2 FQNEAQ. CDR3 length equals 13 residues. Trimming stripped 1 base from V and 6 bases from J, with 10 bases between. This chain's CDR3 is CASSLVKGSEQYF. The CDR3 region has the DNA TGTGCCAGCAGCTTAGTAAAGGGGTCCGAGCAGTACTTC.

The V and J genes are TRBV7-2 and TRBJ2-7; D remains ambiguous. V gave up 1 base and J gave up 5 bases, with 9 bases separating them. The CDR3 totals 13 residues. CDR1 and CDR2 from the germline V gene are SGHTA and FQGNSA. The CDR3 is CASSLVVFNEQYF. In DNA, the CDR3 is TGTGCCAGCAGCTTAGTCGTTTTCAACGAGCAGTACTTC.

This rearrangement joins TRBV6-9 to TRBJ2-7; 8 bases fit TRBD2. The CDR3 length is 21 residues. From germline, CDR1 is MNHGY and CDR2 SVAAGI. The V gene end was trimmed by 7 bases and the J gene end by 0 bases; junction bases not matched to a gene: 26. The CDR3 protein is CASTTSPPRLTLAATSYEQYF. CDR3 sequence (DNA): TGTGCCAGCACCACATCTCCCCCCCGTCTAACACTAGCGGCAACCTCCTACGAGCAGTACTTC.

The chain recombines TRBV28 with TRBJ2-3; D gene uncertain. Trimming took off 5 bases at V and 4 bases at J, with 13 bases between the two ends. CDR1 is MDHEN, CDR2 SYDVKM, per germline. The length of the CDR3 is 14 residues. CDR3 residues: CASSAPTEADTQYF. CDR3 DNA: TGTGCCAGCAGTGCCCCGACCGAAGCAGATACGCAGTATTTT.

The chain couples TRBV7-9 to TRBJ2-7, with D hard to call. The V and J ends lost 4 bases and 0 bases respectively, with 13 bases between them. Germline assignment: CDR1 SEHNR and CDR2 FQNEAQ (reference sequence). CDR3 size: 15 residues. CDR3 amino acids: CASSSVTQSSYEQYF. CDR3 in DNA: TGTGCCAGCAGCTCGGTGACCCAGAGCTCCTACGAGCAGTACTTC.

This chain joins TRBV30 and TRBJ2-7, with D hard to call. There are 11 residues in the CDR3. Germline lookup yields CDR1 GTSNPN and CDR2 SVGIG (reference sequence). The V gene lost 0 bases and the J gene lost 9 bases, with 9 bases spanning the gap. The CDR3 DNA follows: TGTGCCTGGAGTGTAAAGGCAGCGCAGTACTTC. Translated: CAWSVKAAQYF. Based on the CDR3 plus reference TRBV30 and TRBJ2-7, the full variable domain is SQTIHQWPATLVQPVGSPLSLECTVEGTSNPNLYWYRQAAGRGLQLLFYSVGIGQISSEVPQNLSASRPQDRQFILSSKKLLLSDSGFYLCAWSVKAAQYFGPGTRLTVT.

The chain joins TRBV7-9 to TRBJ2-7; 8 positions agree with TRBD1. The CDR3 spans 14 residues. From germline, CDR1 is SEHNR and CDR2 FQNEAQ (reference sequence). Trimming cost V 5 bases and J 2 bases; bases outside gene matches: 5. Here the CDR3 reads CASSPQGATYEQYF. Here the CDR3 DNA reads TGTGCCAGCAGCCCCCAGGGGGCAACCTACGAGCAGTACTTC.

This clone appeared a few times. The chain uses TRBV7-2 and TRBJ2-1; D gene unclear. CDR1 is SGHTA, CDR2 FQGNSA, per germline. Trimming pared 7 bases from V and 3 bases from J, leaving 13 bases between. This CDR3 region has 14 residues. This chain's CDR3 is CASNPLGSYNEQFF. In DNA form, the CDR3 reads TGTGCCAGCAACCCCCTAGGTAGCTACAATGAGCAGTTCTTC.

This clone qualifies as medium-sized. The V and J genes are TRBV4-1 and TRBJ1-1, with 8 bases lining up with TRBD1. The germline V gene has CDR1 MGHRA and CDR2 YSYEKL. This CDR3 is built from 16 residues. V trimming: 3 bases; J trimming: 1 base; junction bases outside the gene matches: 7. Here the CDR3 reads CASSQPARGPNTEAFF. CDR3 DNA: TGCGCCAGCAGCCAGCCGGCCAGGGGGCCGAACACTGAAGCTTTCTTT.

This clone was found once. This chain links TRBV29-1 with TRBJ1-1; perhaps TRBD1 as D (5 bases). V was cut by 4 bases and J by 7 bases, with 19 bases left in between. This CDR3 comprises 14 residues. Germline loops: CDR1 SQVTM, CDR2 ANQGSEA. The CDR3 here is CSVGGLQFTVEAFF. In DNA, the CDR3 is TGCAGCGTTGGGGGCCTGCAGTTTACCGTTGAAGCTTTCTTT.

The chain uses TRBV7-3 and TRBJ2-5; D is undetermined. Per germline, CDR1 SGHTA and CDR2 FQGTGA. With 0 bases removed from V and 5 bases from J, the gap between germline ends came to 10 bases. This CDR3 comprises 14 residues. CDR3 nucleotide sequence: TGTGCCAGCAGCTTAACCCACCGCAGGGAGACCCAGTACTTC. Translated: CASSLTHRRETQYF.

The V and J genes are TRBV7-8 and TRBJ2-3; tentative D call: TRBD2 (6 bases). V was shortened by 3 bases and J by 3 bases, with 22 bases between the two germline ends. Germline lookup yields CDR1 SGHVS and CDR2 FQNEAQ. The CDR3 is made up of 18 amino acids. CDR3 in amino acids: CASSLPVRGTAQTDTQYF. In DNA form, the CDR3 reads TGTGCCAGCAGCTTGCCAGTCCGCGGGACCGCACAAACAGATACGCAGTATTTT.

In this sample, this clone turned up a few times. V usage is TRBV4-3 and J usage is TRBJ1-2, with D possibly matching TRBD1 (6 bases). Germline V CDR1 and CDR2: LGHNA, YSLEER. CDR3 length: 15 residues. Trimming cost V 0 bases and J 0 bases, with 8 bases left between them. The DNA of the CDR3 is TGCGCCAGCAGCCAAGATCGGGACACTAACTATGGCTACACCTTC. It codes for CASSQDRDTNYGYTF.

The chain recombines TRBV9 with TRBJ2-3; 11 bases match TRBD2. Germline CDR1 reads SGDLS; CDR2 reads YYNGEE. After removal of 7 bases from V and 2 bases from J, the junction contained 21 bases not matched to a gene. CDR3 size: 20 residues. CDR3 amino acids: CASLGRFSGRASGNTDTQYF. The CDR3 nucleotides are TGTGCCAGCCTGGGACGCTTTAGCGGGAGGGCTTCGGGCAACACAGATACGCAGTATTTT.

The J gene is TRBJ2-7, the V gene TRBV7-8, with a possible D match to TRBD2 (6 bases). The CDR3 spans 16 residues. V shed 1 base and J shed 7 bases, with 20 bases lying between them. Germline V gene data show CDR1 as SGHVS and CDR2 as FQNEAQ. The CDR3 DNA sequence: TGTGCCAGCAGCTTAGATCTTCGGGCGGGACTTGGGGAGCAGTACTTC. Translation: CASSLDLRAGLGEQYF.

The rearrangement links TRBV29-1 to TRBJ2-5; no clear D. Trimming stripped 4 bases from V and 3 bases from J, with 12 bases between. Germline V gene data show CDR1 as SQVTM and CDR2 as ANQGSEA. CDR3 length: 13 amino acids. The CDR3 region is CSVGYSREETQYF. The CDR3 DNA sequence: TGCAGCGTTGGGTACTCAAGGGAAGAGACCCAGTACTTC.

This clone was detected a few times. The rearrangement links TRBV25-1 to TRBJ1-1; TRBD1 matches at 7 bases. V lost 2 bases, J lost 9 bases, and 6 bases stayed unmatched. Germline V lookup: CDR1 MGHDK, CDR2 SYGVNS. This CDR3 spans 13 amino acids. In nucleotides, the CDR3 is TGTGCCAGCAGTGAACAGCAGGGGGGGAAAGCTTTCTTT. Its translation: CASSEQQGGKAFF.

This clone was seen more than once but under ten times. This sequence joins TRBV7-7 and TRBJ2-5; the match to TRBD2 covers 8 bases. Germline assignment: CDR1 SSHAT and CDR2 FNYEAQ (reference sequence). V gave up 5 bases and J gave up 1 base; unmatched junction bases: 3. The CDR3 sequence is 14 residues long. CDR3 region: CASSLGRGQETQYF. CDR3 coding DNA: TGTGCCAGCAGCCTCGGGAGGGGCCAAGAGACCCAGTACTTC. The full variable domain, its missing parts supplied by reference TRBV7-7 and TRBJ2-5, is GAGVSQSPRYKVTKRGQDVTLRCDPISSHATLYWYQQALGQGPEFLTYFNYEAQPDKSGLPSDRFSAERPEGSISTLTIQRTEQRDSAMYRCASSLGRGQETQYFGPGTRLLVL.

This clone has a handful of counts. The sample contains more than one DNA sequence encoding this CDR3. This chain connects TRBV6-1 to TRBJ2-2; weak D call: TRBD1 (6 bases). The length of the CDR3 is 15 residues. The V and J ends lost 2 bases and 6 bases respectively, with 13 bases between them. CDR1 and CDR2 from the germline V gene are MNHNS and SASEGT. The CDR3 is CASSELAGVAGELFF. For the CDR3, the DNA is TGTGCCAGCAGTGAACTAGCAGGGGTCGCCGGGGAGCTGTTTTTT.

The V gene is TRBV19, the J gene TRBJ1-5; 10 bases are a match to TRBD1. CDR3 length: 13 residues. V dropped 6 bases and J dropped 7; count of bases not matched to a gene: 3. Germline V gene sequence: CDR1 LNHDA, CDR2 SQIVND (reference sequence). DNA for the CDR3: TGTGCCAGTAGAGGACAGGGGGAACAGCCCCAGCATTTT. Its translation: CASRGQGEQPQHF.

V gene TRBV7-8 combines with J gene TRBJ2-3, with TRBD2 identical over 16 bases. CDR3 length: 17 residues. Trimming cost V 4 bases and J 5 bases; bases outside gene matches: 6. From germline, CDR1 is SGHVS and CDR2 FQNEAQ. DNA of the CDR3: TGTGCCAGCAGCTCCGGGACTAGCGGGAGGGCCGTAGATACGCAGTATTTT. As protein: CASSSGTSGRAVDTQYF. The variable domain in full, completed from reference TRBV7-8 and TRBJ2-3, reads GAGVSQSPRYKVAKRGQDVALRCDPISGHVSLFWYQQALGQGPEFLTYFQNEAQLDKSGLPSDRFFAERPEGSVSTLKIQRTQQEDSAVYLCASSSGTSGRAVDTQYFGPGTRLTVL.

V usage is TRBV11-3 and J usage is TRBJ2-1, with no clear D. CDR1 is SGHNT, CDR2 YENEEA, per germline. CDR3 size: 15 residues. Deletions cut 3 bases from V and 0 bases from J, with 9 bases between. CDR3 coding DNA: TGTGCCAGCAGCTTCGGAAGCAGCTCCTACAATGAGCAGTTCTTC. The encoded protein is CASSFGSSSYNEQFF.

A single count supports this clone. The rearrangement uses TRBV4-3 and TRBJ2-7, with TRBD1 as a possible D gene (6 bases). The CDR3 loop spans 15 amino acids. V was pared by 0 bases and J by 2 bases, with 11 bases between. Looked up from germline, CDR1 is LGHNA and CDR2 is YSLEER. As DNA, the CDR3 is TGCGCCAGCAGCCAAGATCCAGGGGTTGCCTACGAGCAGTACTTC. Encoded protein: CASSQDPGVAYEQYF.

The rearrangement uses TRBV15 and TRBJ2-1; 8 bases map to TRBD2. The CDR3 has 17 amino acids. The V and J ends lost 3 bases and 4 bases, in that order; junction bases with no gene match: 11. Looked up from germline, CDR1 is LNHNV and CDR2 is YYDKDF (reference sequence). CDR3 amino acids: CATSRDLTGGRYNEQFF. The DNA of the CDR3 is TGTGCCACCAGCAGGGATCTAACGGGAGGGCGATACAATGAGCAGTTCTTC.

A few counts support this clone. This chain links TRBV28 with TRBJ2-3; D gene ambiguous. V lost 6 bases to trimming and J lost 1 base, with 17 bases between them. The CDR3 has 16 residues. Per germline, CDR1 MDHEN and CDR2 SYDVKM. The CDR3 here is CASRLQLFSGTDTQYF. In nucleotides, the CDR3 is TGTGCCAGCAGACTGCAGCTCTTCTCTGGCACAGATACGCAGTATTTT.

The chain combines TRBV4-2 with TRBJ2-7; 13 positions match TRBD2. The CDR3 totals 17 residues. Germline CDR1 and CDR2: LGHNA and YNFKEQ. With 4 bases clipped from V and 4 bases from J, the junction kept 10 bases outside the gene matches. CDR3 sequence: CASSRELAGGPGYEQYF. In DNA, the CDR3 is TGTGCCAGCAGCCGAGAACTAGCGGGAGGGCCAGGGTACGAGCAGTACTTC.

The chain employs TRBV4-1 and TRBJ2-3, with 7 bases that match TRBD2. Germline-derived CDR1 and CDR2 are MGHRA and YSYEKL. V shed 0 bases and J 2 bases; nucleotides not matched to a gene: 5. The CDR3 length is 16 residues. This chain's CDR3 is CASSQDGGGYTDTQYF. The CDR3 nucleotides are TGCGCCAGCAGCCAAGATGGGGGGGGATACACAGATACGCAGTATTTT.

In its sample, this clone was seen once. The chain couples TRBV4-3 to TRBJ2-4; 11 bases match TRBD2. The CDR3 extends over 18 amino acids. CDR1 LGHNA and CDR2 YSLEER come from the germline V gene. Unmatched junction bases numbered 12, after V lost 2 bases and J lost 6 bases. This chain's CDR3 is CASSQSTWTSGFGNIQYF. CDR3 bases: TGCGCCAGCAGCCAATCCACATGGACTAGCGGGTTTGGAAACATTCAGTACTTC.

The chain's CDR3 is CASSELAGVTQYF. The CDR3 DNA follows: TGCGCCAGCAGTGAACTAGCGGGAGTGACGCAGTATTTT. The genes are TRBV10-1 and TRBJ2-3, with 11 bases matching TRBD2. Germline V lookup: CDR1 WNHNN, CDR2 SYGVQD (reference sequence). There are 13 residues in the CDR3. With 3 bases clipped from V and 9 bases from J, the junction kept 2 bases outside the gene matches.

This chain joins TRBV25-1 and TRBJ1-4, with 10 bases fitting TRBD1. The J segment lost 12 bases and the V segment lost 2 bases, leaving 9 bases of the junction unmatched. Germline loops: CDR1 MGHDK, CDR2 SYGVNS. This CDR3 is built from 15 residues. The CDR3 DNA is TGTGCCAGCAGTGAAAAATATGGGACAGGGGATCAACTGTTTTTT. Residues: CASSEKYGTGDQLFF.